One sample yielded the 4 T cell receptor beta chains listed below, sequenced in a study of cytomegalovirus exposure and HLA in healthy donors. Vbeta (60) and Jbeta (13) primers were used in the PCR. Clones were read by immunoSEQ multiplex PCR, and TCRdb kept only the in-frame ones, dropping some. The data contain 150,000 to 170,000 clones, roughly 80% of them singletons. Input material: PBMCs. The origin of the receptors is a woman aged 35 to 49 in good health and CMV-seronegative.

The genes are TRBV6-6 and TRBJ2-1; D is possibly TRBD1 (6 bases). V lost 5 bases and J lost 15, with 11 bases in between. CDR1 is MNHNY, CDR2 SVGAGI, per germline (reference sequence). The CDR3 runs to 10 residues. The CDR3 nucleotides are TGTGCCAGCAGTCGTCAGGGGCTGTTCTTC. Its translation: CASSRQGLFF.

CDR3 loop: CASSPTGFGYTF. The CDR3 DNA reads as TGTGCCAGCAGCCCTACAGGGTTTGGCTACACCTTC. The chain has TRBV11-3 and TRBJ1-2; D is perhaps TRBD1 (6 bases). CDR3 length: 12 residues. Trimming left V 5 bases short and J 7 bases short, with 11 bases between. Germline CDR1 is SGHNT and CDR2 is YENEEA.

The chain uses TRBV6-6 and TRBJ1-2, with 7 positions matching TRBD1. The CDR3 extends over 12 amino acids. Trimming at V came to 7 bases and at J to 6 bases, leaving 5 bases not matched to a gene. Per germline, CDR1 MNHNY and CDR2 SVGAGI (reference sequence). In DNA, the CDR3 is TGTGCCAGCACCGTCACAGGGGATGGCTACACCTTC. It yields the protein CASTVTGDGYTF.

This clone was counted a single time. The chain has TRBV7-2 and TRBJ2-2, with TRBD2 as a possible D gene (5 bases). V was cut by 1 base and J by 10 bases, with 16 bases left in between. The germline CDR1 and CDR2 sequences are SGHTA and FQGNSA. The CDR3 has 15 residues. Here the CDR3 DNA reads TGTGCCAGCAGCTTAGGGGGAGCCCCCGGCATGGAGCTGTTTTTT. Its translation is CASSLGGAPGMELFF.